Listed below are T cell receptor beta chains from one sample, sequenced in a study of cytomegalovirus exposure and HLA in healthy donors. The method was immunoSEQ multiplex PCR; TCRdb's version includes in-frame clones alone and lacks a portion of them. The profile covers tens of thousands of clones, with around 96% appearing a single time and less than 0.8% taken by the ten largest. The source material was PBMCs. All receptors derive from a young man in good health and CMV-seronegative. Both conserved end residues are part of each CDR3. The D gene is left open where the match is weak. Part of the rows lack a size; the others show once, few, many or a class for expanded clones.

clone size: -
J gene: TRBJ2-2
V gene: TRBV5-1
D gene: TRBD1
CDR3 length: 17
CDR3 DNA: TGCGCCAGCAGCCCCGAATGGACAGGGGGAGGTGGCGGGGAGCTGTTTTTT
CDR3 protein: CASSPEWTGGGGGELFF

clone size: -
J gene: TRBJ1-4
V gene: TRBV19
D gene: -
CDR3 length: 16
CDR3 DNA: TGTGCCAGTAGTAGGGAGGAGGGTGGAACTAATGAAAAACTGTTTTTT
CDR3 protein: CASSREEGGTNEKLFF

clone size: -
J gene: TRBJ2-6
V gene: TRBV7-2
D gene: -
CDR3 length: 17
CDR3 DNA: TGTGCCAGCAGCTTAGGCGTCCCTGGCTCTGGGGCCAACGTCCTGACTTTC
CDR3 protein: CASSLGVPGSGANVLTF

clone size: -
J gene: TRBJ1-1
V gene: TRBV19
D gene: -
CDR3 length: 15
CDR3 DNA: TGTGCCAGTAGTATACTCGGACAGACGAACACTGAAGCTTTCTTT
CDR3 protein: CASSILGQTNTEAFF

clone size: -
J gene: TRBJ1-1
V gene: TRBV6-6
D gene: TRBD1
CDR3 length: 14
CDR3 DNA: TGTGCCAGCAGGCCCACCGGGACAGGGTATGAAGCTTTCTTT
CDR3 protein: CASRPTGTGYEAFF

clone size: -
J gene: TRBJ1-2
V gene: TRBV9
D gene: TRBD1
CDR3 length: 17
CDR3 DNA: TGTGCCAGCAGCGTAGAGTTGGACAGGGAGATATCGCATGGCTACACCTTC
CDR3 protein: CASSVELDREISHGYTF

clone size: -
J gene: TRBJ1-2
V gene: TRBV6-5
D gene: -
CDR3 length: 13
CDR3 DNA: TGTGCCAGCAGCCCTGGGGAGAACTATGGCTACACCTTC
CDR3 protein: CASSPGENYGYTF

clone size: -
J gene: TRBJ1-2
V gene: TRBV18
D gene: -
CDR3 length: 14
CDR3 DNA: TGTGCCAGCTCACCAATCCGGGAAAGCTATGGCTACACCTTC
CDR3 protein: CASSPIRESYGYTF

clone size: -
J gene: TRBJ1-1
V gene: TRBV30
D gene: -
CDR3 length: 13
CDR3 DNA: TGTGCCTGGAGAGGCCAGACGGGCACTGAAGCTTTCTTT
CDR3 protein: CAWRGQTGTEAFF

clone size: -
J gene: TRBJ2-6
V gene: TRBV19
D gene: -
CDR3 length: 18
CDR3 DNA: TGTGCCAGTAGTTCCCGGACAGGGAGGGCTTCTGGGGCCAACGTCCTGACTTTC
CDR3 protein: CASSSRTGRASGANVLTF

clone size: once
J gene: TRBJ2-7
V gene: TRBV6-5
D gene: TRBD2
CDR3 length: 14
CDR3 DNA: TGTGCCAGCAGCCTAGCGGGAGTAGGGGGCGAGCAGTACTTC
CDR3 protein: CASSLAGVGGEQYF

clone size: -
J gene: TRBJ2-1
V gene: TRBV28
D gene: -
CDR3 length: 16
CDR3 DNA: TGTGCCAGCAGTTTGATGATCGAGGTAGAATTCAATGAGCAGTTCTTC
CDR3 protein: CASSLMIEVEFNEQFF

clone size: -
J gene: TRBJ1-2
V gene: TRBV2
D gene: TRBD1
CDR3 length: 14
CDR3 DNA: TGTGCCAGCAGCGGACAGGGGGCGAGTGGTGGCTACACCTTC
CDR3 protein: CASSGQGASGGYTF

clone size: -
J gene: TRBJ2-6
V gene: TRBV19
D gene: -
CDR3 length: 15
CDR3 DNA: TGTGCCAGTAGTATAGGTGCGACTGGGGCCAACGTCCTGACTTTC
CDR3 protein: CASSIGATGANVLTF

clone size: -
J gene: TRBJ2-3
V gene: TRBV2
D gene: TRBD1
CDR3 length: 16
CDR3 DNA: TGTGCCAGCAGTCCTCGAAGGACAGGGATCGCAGATACGCAGTATTTT
CDR3 protein: CASSPRRTGIADTQYF

clone size: -
J gene: TRBJ2-2
V gene: TRBV18
D gene: TRBD2
CDR3 length: 16
CDR3 DNA: TGTGCCAGCTCACCCCCTAGCGGGGATACCACCGGGGAGCTGTTTTTT
CDR3 protein: CASSPPSGDTTGELFF

clone size: once
J gene: TRBJ2-5
V gene: TRBV11-3
D gene: -
CDR3 length: 16
CDR3 DNA: TGTGCCAGCAGCTTAGATCAGTGGAGAGGGGGAGAGACCCAGTACTTC
CDR3 protein: CASSLDQWRGGETQYF

clone size: -
J gene: TRBJ2-3
V gene: TRBV7-9
D gene: TRBD1
CDR3 length: 15
CDR3 DNA: TGTGCCAGCAGCCCCCGGGACAGGGGATCAGATACGCAGTATTTT
CDR3 protein: CASSPRDRGSDTQYF

clone size: -
J gene: TRBJ2-1
V gene: TRBV6-4
D gene: TRBD2
CDR3 length: 15
CDR3 DNA: TGTGCCAGCAGTGACACGGGGGGCTCCTACAATGAGCAGTTCTTC
CDR3 protein: CASSDTGGSYNEQFF

clone size: -
J gene: TRBJ1-1
V gene: TRBV4-1
D gene: -
CDR3 length: 16
CDR3 DNA: TGCGCCAGCAGCCAAGATAACCACGAGAGGAACACTGAAGCTTTCTTT
CDR3 protein: CASSQDNHERNTEAFF

clone size: -
J gene: TRBJ2-2
V gene: TRBV10-1
D gene: TRBD1
CDR3 length: 15
CDR3 DNA: TGCGCCAGCAGAATAAACAGGGGGCTTAACGGGGAGCTGTTTTTT
CDR3 protein: CASRINRGLNGELFF

clone size: once
J gene: TRBJ1-5
V gene: TRBV5-1
D gene: TRBD1
CDR3 length: 15
CDR3 DNA: TGCGCCAGCAGCAGAACAGGGGATAGCAATCAGCCCCAGCATTTT
CDR3 protein: CASSRTGDSNQPQHF